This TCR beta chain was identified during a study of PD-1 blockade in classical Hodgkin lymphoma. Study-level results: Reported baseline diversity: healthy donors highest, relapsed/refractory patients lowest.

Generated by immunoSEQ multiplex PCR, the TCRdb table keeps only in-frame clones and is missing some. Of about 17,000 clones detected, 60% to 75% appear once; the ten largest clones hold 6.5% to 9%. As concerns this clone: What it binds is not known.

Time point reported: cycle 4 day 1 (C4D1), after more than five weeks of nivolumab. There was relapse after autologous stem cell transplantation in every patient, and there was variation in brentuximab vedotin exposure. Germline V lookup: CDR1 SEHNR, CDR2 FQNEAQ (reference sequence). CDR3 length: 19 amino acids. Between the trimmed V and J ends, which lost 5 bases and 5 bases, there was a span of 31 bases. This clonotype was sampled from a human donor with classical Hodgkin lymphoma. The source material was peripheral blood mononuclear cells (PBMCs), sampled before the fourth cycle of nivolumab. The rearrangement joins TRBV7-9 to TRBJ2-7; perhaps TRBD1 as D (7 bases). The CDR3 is CASSTQTGLDYRLVDEQYF. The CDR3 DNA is TGTGCCAGCAGCACCCAGACAGGGTTGGACTATCGGCTAGTTGACGAGCAGTACTTC.